These 28 T cell receptor beta chains were all obtained from the same sample, sequenced in a study of T-cell memory formation after mild COVID-19. One entry per CDR3 protein, called by TCRdb with MiXCR from the 5' RACE reads. Here the sample spans about 140,000 distinct CDR3 sequences, about 14% being singletons. The material sequenced was PBMCs or a T cell subset sorted from them (not recorded which). The receptors originated from an adult woman who had mild COVID-19 (a few samples of this study predate the infection). Cell type and time point are not known.

This rearrangement joins TRBV29-1 to TRBJ2-3, with 7 nucleotides matching TRBD2. Losses at the gene ends were 6 bases for V and 0 bases for J; bases not matched to a gene: 6. The germline V gene encodes CDR1 SQVTM and CDR2 ANQGSEA. The CDR3 runs 14 residues. Here the CDR3 DNA reads TGCAGCGTCTCCGGGCGGGGGAGCACAGATACGCAGTATTTT. Its translation is CSVSGRGSTDTQYF.

V is TRBV24-1 and J is TRBJ2-7; D might be TRBD1 (6 bases). The germline V and J ends were trimmed by 4 bases and 2 bases, with 14 bases remaining between them. Germline CDR1 is KGHDR and CDR2 is SFDVKD. CDR3 length: 15 amino acids. Written as DNA, the CDR3 is TGTGCCACCAGTGAGCTAAGGACAGCGACCTACGAGCAGTACTTC. Encoded protein: CATSELRTATYEQYF.

This clonotype was observed a handful of times. This chain connects TRBV4-3 to TRBJ2-5; 8 nucleotides match TRBD2. V shed 0 bases, J shed 2 bases, and the junction held 8 bases outside the gene matches. CDR1 is LGHNA and CDR2 is YSLEER in the germline V gene. The CDR3 has 17 amino acids. CDR3 protein: CASSQDRPSGFQETQYF. The CDR3 bases are TGCGCCAGCAGCCAAGATCGGCCTAGCGGGTTTCAAGAGACCCAGTACTTC.

The chain carries TRBV19 and TRBJ2-7; D gene ambiguous. This CDR3 region has 11 residues. The germline V and J ends were trimmed by 5 bases and 0 bases, with 2 bases remaining between them. Germline V gives CDR1 LNHDA, CDR2 SQIVND (reference sequence). In DNA, the CDR3 is TGTGCCAGTAGTGACTCCTACGAGCAGTACTTC. This codes for CASSDSYEQYF.

This clonotype was observed at least ten times. V gene TRBV4-1 combines with J gene TRBJ2-2, with D tentatively TRBD2 (6 bases). The CDR3 consists of 17 residues. The V end was cut by 0 bases, the J end by 4 bases, with 15 bases between. Germline loops: CDR1 MGHRA, CDR2 YSYEKL. CDR3 DNA sequence: TGCGCCAGCAGCCAAGAGGGAGGTGCCGGGATCACCGGGGAGCTGTTTTTT. As protein: CASSQEGGAGITGELFF.

This clonotype was seen a single time. This chain joins TRBV7-3 and TRBJ2-1; no reliable D call. V was trimmed by 4 bases and J by 1 base, leaving 29 bases between them. Germline V gene sequence: CDR1 SGHTA, CDR2 FQGTGA. The CDR3 sequence is 21 residues long. The chain's CDR3 is CASSSHTLFDGTILSYNEQFF. The CDR3 bases are TGTGCCAGCAGCTCCCATACCCTATTTGATGGAACTATACTGTCCTACAATGAGCAGTTCTTC.

The chain joins TRBV19 to TRBJ2-7; weak D call: TRBD1 (8 bases). CDR1 LNHDA and CDR2 SQIVND come from the germline V gene (reference sequence). V gave up 10 bases and J gave up 0 bases, with 19 bases separating them. The CDR3 sequence is 15 residues long. Here the CDR3 DNA reads TGTGCCACCCAGGGGGCGGGAGCCTCCTCCTACGAGCAGTACTTC. It yields the protein CATQGAGASSYEQYF.

This clonotype was detected a few times. The chain carries TRBV7-2 and TRBJ2-1; 7 positions match TRBD1. Losses at the gene ends were 5 bases for V and 0 bases for J; bases not matched to a gene: 4. CDR3 size: 15 residues. In germline, CDR1 is SGHTA, CDR2 FQGNSA. As DNA, the CDR3 is TGTGCCAGCAGCATGGACAGGTACTCCTACAATGAGCAGTTCTTC. It is translated as CASSMDRYSYNEQFF.

V usage is TRBV6-5 and J usage is TRBJ2-1, with a weak D call TRBD1 (5 bases). In germline, CDR1 is MNHEY, CDR2 SVGAGI. The CDR3 loop spans 15 amino acids. V lost 6 bases and J 4 bases, leaving 16 bases between the germline ends. The CDR3 is CASRRTLDNYNEQFF. The CDR3 DNA reads as TGTGCCAGCAGACGAACCCTGGACAATTACAATGAGCAGTTCTTC.

The J gene is TRBJ2-1, the V gene TRBV6-5; TRBD2 aligns across 12 bases. This CDR3 contains 13 residues. Germline V CDR1 and CDR2: MNHEY, SVGAGI. With V trimmed by 0 bases and J by 15 bases, 3 bases remained unmatched. CDR3: CASSYSRTSGTFF. The CDR3 nucleotides read TGTGCCAGCAGTTACTCGAGGACTAGCGGGACGTTCTTC.

The chain joins TRBV5-1 to TRBJ2-7; TRBD2 might be the D (6 bases). The CDR3 totals 14 residues. Trimming took 4 bases from V and 0 from J, leaving 11 bases between them. CDR1 SGHRS and CDR2 YFSETQ come from the germline V gene. Here the CDR3 reads CASSRLGGSYEQYF. CDR3 in DNA: TGCGCCAGCAGCCGCCTGGGGGGCTCCTACGAGCAGTACTTC.

In its sample, this clonotype was seen a few times. The CDR3 DNA sequence: TGTGCCAGCAAGAAACAGGGGAATAATTCACCCCTCCACTTT. This encodes CASKKQGNNSPLHF. V usage is TRBV6-1 and J usage is TRBJ1-6; 7 bases map to TRBD1. This CDR3 comprises 14 residues. V dropped 7 bases and J dropped 5; count of bases not matched to a gene: 5. Germline values: CDR1 MNHNS, CDR2 SASEGT.

The chain couples TRBV4-3 to TRBJ2-2, with 8 bases lining up with TRBD2. V lost 3 bases and J lost 4; bases outside the gene matches: 10. CDR1 LGHNA and CDR2 YSLEER come from the germline V gene. The CDR3 loop spans 17 amino acids. The CDR3 loop is CASSHGLTSEITGELFF. CDR3 sequence (DNA): TGCGCCAGCAGCCATGGGCTGACTAGCGAGATCACCGGGGAGCTGTTTTTT.

The rearrangement uses TRBV5-1 and TRBJ2-7; D could derive from TRBD1 or TRBD2 (5 bases each). Deletions cut 0 bases from V and 2 bases from J, with 15 bases between. Germline CDR1 reads SGHRS; CDR2 reads YFSETQ. CDR3 length equals 16 residues. The CDR3: CASSLVIGTEPYEQYF. In nucleotides, the CDR3 is TGCGCCAGCAGCTTGGTCATCGGGACCGAACCCTACGAGCAGTACTTC.

Ten or more counts support this clonotype. The chain uses TRBV7-9 and TRBJ1-2; TRBD1 agrees at 9 bases. Germline V gene lookup returns CDR1 SEHNR and CDR2 FQNEAQ (reference sequence). Trimming removed 4 bases from V and 1 base from J; junction bases left unmatched: 4. The length of the CDR3 is 15 residues. CDR3 DNA: TGTGCCAGCAGCTCTCACAGGGGGCGTAACTATGGCTACACCTTC. The encoded protein is CASSSHRGRNYGYTF.

This rearrangement joins TRBV4-1 to TRBJ2-7, with 8 bases that match TRBD1. V lost 0 bases to trimming and J lost 5 bases; unmatched junction nucleotides: 12. Per the germline V gene, CDR1 is MGHRA and CDR2 is YSYEKL. The CDR3 contains 17 residues. The CDR3 sequence: CASSQDTGQVSVDEQYF. In DNA, the CDR3 is TGCGCCAGCAGCCAAGATACGGGACAGGTCAGCGTCGACGAGCAGTACTTC.

This clonotype was detected once. This sequence joins TRBV3-1 and TRBJ2-2; weak D call: TRBD2 (7 bases). V lost 6 bases and J lost 7, with 18 bases in between. This CDR3 comprises 15 residues. Germline V gene data show CDR1 as LGHDT and CDR2 as YNNKEL (reference sequence). The DNA for the CDR3 is TGTGCCAGCAGTCCGGTATGGGGGGGCAACGGGGAGCTGTTTTTT. It is translated as CASSPVWGGNGELFF.

This clonotype was counted a few times. The genes are TRBV3-1 and TRBJ1-1; TRBD1 agrees at 7 bases. V trimming: 0 bases; J trimming: 1 base; junction bases outside the gene matches: 8. Germline CDR1 is LGHDT and CDR2 is YNNKEL (reference sequence). CDR3 length: 17 residues. The CDR3 coding sequence is TGTGCCAGCAGCCAAGAAAACAGGGGAGGGCGGAACACTGAAGCTTTCTTT. Translating it yields CASSQENRGGRNTEAFF.

J is TRBJ2-7 and V is TRBV19; the D is unclear. CDR1 LNHDA and CDR2 SQIVND come from the germline V gene (reference sequence). V shed 0 bases and J shed 2 bases, with 14 bases lying between them. This CDR3 has 16 residues. CDR3 coding DNA: TGTGCCAGTAGTATAGATCCGACAAACCGGCCCTACGAGCAGTACTTC. Its protein product is CASSIDPTNRPYEQYF.

This clonotype appeared a few times. The chain has TRBV29-1 and TRBJ2-3; TRBD2 agrees at 7 bases. Unmatched junction bases numbered 11, after V lost 4 bases and J lost 7 bases. The CDR3 consists of 14 residues. The germline V gene has CDR1 SQVTM and CDR2 ANQGSEA. The CDR3 nucleotides are TGCAGCGTTGGGCAGACTCAAGCGGGAAATACGCAGTATTTT. Translation: CSVGQTQAGNTQYF.

The rearrangement links TRBV12-3 or TRBV12-4 to TRBJ2-5; tentative D call: TRBD2 (5 bases). V lost 3 bases to trimming and J lost 0 bases, with 8 bases between them. This CDR3 comprises 14 residues. CDR3 protein: CASSFEGNQETQYF. CDR3 nucleotides: TGTGCCAGCAGTTTCGAGGGTAACCAAGAGACCCAGTACTTC.

J is TRBJ2-7 and V is TRBV7-9; D gene unclear. The ends were cut back, 6 bases at V and 2 bases at J, with 8 bases in the middle. This CDR3 is built from 12 residues. The germline gives CDR1 SEHNR, CDR2 FQNEAQ (reference sequence). The chain's CDR3 is CASSRSAYEQYF. DNA for the CDR3: TGTGCCAGCAGTCGCTCGGCCTACGAGCAGTACTTC.

The CDR3 nucleotides read TGTGCCAGCAGTTACCAGAGGGCTTGGGATACGCAGTATTTT. Protein product: CASSYQRAWDTQYF. This chain joins TRBV6-2 or TRBV6-3 and TRBJ2-3; maybe TRBD2 (5 bases). The germline V and J ends were trimmed by 2 bases and 6 bases, with 12 bases remaining between them. The CDR3 is made up of 14 amino acids. CDR1 MNHEY and CDR2 SVGEGT come from the germline V gene.

The V call is TRBV7-9, the J call TRBJ2-7, with unresolved D. The length of the CDR3 is 16 residues. CDR1 is SEHNR, CDR2 FQNEAQ, per germline (reference sequence). V dropped 5 bases and J dropped 0 bases, with 17 bases sitting between them. The CDR3 is CASSITGPRSSYEQYF. The CDR3 region has the DNA TGTGCCAGCAGCATCACCGGGCCCCGGAGCTCCTACGAGCAGTACTTC.

This clonotype has more than one count but fewer than ten. The chain is built from TRBV2 and TRBJ2-5; D gene uncertain. V was cut by 5 bases and J by 5 bases, with 15 bases left in between. Germline assignment: CDR1 SNHLY and CDR2 FYNNEI. This CDR3 contains 14 residues. CDR3 amino acids: CASSHVAFVETQYF. In nucleotides, the CDR3 is TGTGCCAGCAGTCACGTGGCGTTCGTGGAGACCCAGTACTTC.

This clonotype was recorded at least ten times. This chain joins TRBV5-1 and TRBJ2-7; D is possibly TRBD1 (6 bases). Deletions cut 2 bases from V and 6 bases from J, with 9 bases between. This CDR3 is 12 amino acids long. CDR1 SGHRS and CDR2 YFSETQ come from the germline V gene. This chain's CDR3 is CASSFGQIEQYF. The CDR3 DNA reads TGCGCCAGCAGCTTTGGACAGATCGAGCAGTACTTC.

V gene TRBV7-8 combines with J gene TRBJ2-2; D is unresolved. The CDR3 sequence is 11 residues long. Trimming stripped 3 bases from V and 8 bases from J, with 4 bases between. Germline CDR1 reads SGHVS; CDR2 reads FQNEAQ. The CDR3 nucleotides are TGTGCCAGCAGCTTGAGGGGGGAGCTGTTTTTT. Protein product: CASSLRGELFF.

With regard to this clonotype: Germline is not matched at one junction end, which may reflect a read error. This chain joins TRBV7-7 and TRBJ2-1, with D hard to call. This CDR3 comprises 16 residues. Germline CDR1 SSHAT, CDR2 FNYEAQ (reference sequence). In nucleotides, the CDR3 is TGTGCTAGCAGACACTCGATGGCGGCCCCCTACAATGAGCAGTTCTTC. Translated: CASRHSMAAPYNEQFF.